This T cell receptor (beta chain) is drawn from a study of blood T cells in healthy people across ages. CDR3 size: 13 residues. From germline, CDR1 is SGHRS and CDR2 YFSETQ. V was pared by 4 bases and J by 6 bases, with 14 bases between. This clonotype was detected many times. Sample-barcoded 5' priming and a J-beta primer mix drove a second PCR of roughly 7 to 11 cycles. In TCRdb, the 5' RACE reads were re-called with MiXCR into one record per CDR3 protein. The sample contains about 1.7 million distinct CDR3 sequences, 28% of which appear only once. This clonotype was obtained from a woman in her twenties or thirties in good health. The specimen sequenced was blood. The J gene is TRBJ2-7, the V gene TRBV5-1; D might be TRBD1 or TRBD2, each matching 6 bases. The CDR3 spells CASSPGGGIEQYF. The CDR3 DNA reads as TGCGCCAGCAGCCCAGGAGGGGGGATCGAGCAGTACTTC.